This TCR beta chain is from a study of Graves' ophthalmopathy and Graves' hyperthyroidism. In the study overall: Upon initial diagnosis and before any treatment, peripheral blood was collected.

For repertoire sequencing, the TCR beta CDR3 regions were amplified from RNA transcripts. The first-round RT-PCR employed HTBI primers together with the Qiagen OneStep RT-PCR kit. A multiplex PCR was then performed as the second round. From the multiplex PCR reads, TCRdb called clonotypes with MiXCR, one entry per CDR3 protein. The table shows 660,000 or so distinct CDR3 sequences, with approximately 39% occurring only once. Uncontrolled infections, other autoimmune diseases, pregnancy or lactation barred patients from enrollment. The germline V gene encodes CDR1 MGHDK and CDR2 SYGVNS. The CDR3 is made up of 14 amino acids. The germline V and J ends were trimmed by 8 bases and 9 bases, with 22 bases remaining between them.

This TCR was recovered from an adult man with Graves' ophthalmopathy. The V gene is TRBV25-1, the J gene TRBJ2-5; D uncertain. The sequencing input was peripheral blood. CDR3 loop: CASSPRSDLEAQYF. The DNA for the CDR3 is TGTGCCAGCTCACCACGCAGCGATCTCGAGGCCCAGTACTTC.